This T cell receptor beta chain was captured by sequencing in a study of regulatory dendritic cells for organ transplantation. Study results and limitations: Resting memory CD8+ T cells held the most alloreactive clonotypes. Between individuals, the alloreactive memory CD8+ T cell pool differed considerably.

Profiled with immunoSEQ multiplex PCR; TCRdb holds only in-frame clones, not every one. The sample lists approximately 18,000 clones; roughly 80% were seen once. Allogeneic regulatory or mature dendritic cells were co-cultured for roughly five days with CFSE-labeled sorted T cells at 1:10. Memory T cells were CD45RO+, naive were CD45RA+, sorted by FACS. With 1 base removed from V and 1 base from J, the gap between germline ends came to 15 bases. From germline, CDR1 is GTSNPN and CDR2 SVGIG (reference sequence). The CDR3 runs to 16 residues. For this clone: What it binds is unknown.

The sequenced sample consisted of memory CD4+ T cells from blood cultured with regulatory dendritic cells. Subset denoted: CD45RO+ memory T cells. This chain joins TRBV30 and TRBJ2-3; maybe TRBD2 (6 bases). This sequence originates from a human donor in good health. Here the CDR3 DNA reads TGTGCCTGGAGTGCAATAGCGGCGGTCGGCACAGATACGCAGTATTTT. Amino acid sequence: CAWSAIAAVGTDTQYF.